The 18 T cell receptor beta chains in this list originate from one sample, sequenced in a study of T cell clonality in common variable immunodeficiency. Whole-study results and caveats: Common variable immunodeficiency TCR beta sequences reportedly had fewer deletions and N-nucleotide insertions.

Their antigen targets remain unknown. The assay was immunoSEQ multiplex PCR, and TCRdb's table has in-frame clones only and misses some. Recorded here are 30,000 to 40,000 clones, none singletons. The sequenced sample consisted of peripheral blood mononuclear cells. Receptors were obtained from a human donor with common variable immunodeficiency.

Details on this clone: The read is 3 residues too short to cover the CDR3 end, so that end is filled in from the germline J gene. The rearrangement uses TRBV7-9 and TRBJ1-1, with 9 bases that match TRBD1. Looked up from germline, CDR1 is SEHNR and CDR2 is FQNEAQ (reference sequence). V was clipped by 4 bases and J by 2 bases; unmatched bases: 5. This CDR3 comprises 15 residues. The chain's CDR3 is CASSSGQGPNTEAFF. Partial CDR3 DNA: TGTGCCAGCAGCTCTGGACAGGGGCCCAACACTGAA.

This clone counts as medium-sized. With the read ending 3 residues before the CDR3 end, the germline J gene is used to fill in that end. The chain employs TRBV20-1 and TRBJ2-3; possible D gene TRBD2, 7 bases. There are 16 residues in the CDR3. In germline, CDR1 is DFQATT, CDR2 SNEGSKA (reference sequence). Trimming removed 6 bases at V and 6 bases at J, with 25 bases between. The CDR3 spells CSAPPGGGKGVDTQYF. Partial CDR3 DNA: TGCAGTGCCCCCCCGGGGGGCGGGAAGGGTGTGGATACG.

On this clone: The read stops 3 residues short of the end of the CDR3; the missing end is completed from the germline J gene. The J gene is TRBJ2-2, the V gene TRBV7-2; no firm D call. The V gene's germline CDR1 is SGHTA and CDR2 FQGNSA. This CDR3 is 13 amino acids long. Trimming removed 5 bases at V and 4 bases at J, with 8 bases between. The DNA read from the CDR3 is TGTGCCAGCAGCCCAAGCATCACCGGGGAG. Amino acids: CASSPSITGE. The entire CDR3 is CASSPSITGELFF.

A remark on this clone: Read coverage stops 3 residues before the CDR3 terminus; the germline J gene supplies the remainder. The J gene is TRBJ2-7, the V gene TRBV7-2; 9 nucleotides agree with TRBD2. Germline CDR1 reads SGHTA; CDR2 reads FQGNSA. CDR3 size: 15 residues. V shed 5 bases and J 6 bases; nucleotides not matched to a gene: 11. CDR3 loop: CASSPPGLAGTEQYF. The sequenced CDR3 bases are TGTGCCAGCAGCCCGCCGGGGCTAGCGGGGACCGAG.

In the case of this clone: From the germline J gene comes the end of the CDR3, since the read stops 3 residues before it. The V and J genes are TRBV11-3 and TRBJ2-1; 8 positions agree with TRBD1. The CDR3 has 14 amino acids. Unmatched junction bases numbered 6, after V lost 5 bases and J lost 6 bases. From germline, CDR1 is SGHNT and CDR2 YENEEA. Here the CDR3 reads CASSITQGVNEQFF. CDR3 DNA (partial): TGTGCCAGCAGCATAACACAGGGGGTCAATGAG. The variable domain in full, with the rest retrieved from reference TRBV11-3 and TRBJ2-1, is EAGVVQSPRYKIIEKKQPVAFWCNPISGHNTLYWYLQNLGQGPELLIRYENEEAVDDSQLPKDRFSAERLKGVDSTLKIQPAELGDSAVYLCASSITQGVNEQFFGPGTRLTVL.

This clone was counted at least ten times. With the read ending 3 residues before the CDR3 end, the germline J gene is used to fill in that end. V and J are TRBV30 and TRBJ1-4; D might be TRBD1 (5 bases). The CDR3 runs to 14 residues. Germline CDR1 is GTSNPN and CDR2 is SVGIG (reference sequence). With 1 base removed from V and 7 bases from J, the gap between germline ends came to 13 bases. The chain's CDR3 is CAWSDWGEGEKLFF. The sequenced part of the CDR3 DNA is TGTGCCTGGAGTGATTGGGGGGAAGGTGAAAAA.

As regards this clone: Coverage ceases 3 residues before the CDR3 finishes, and the germline J gene fills in the end. The gene calls are TRBV2 and TRBJ1-1; weak D call: TRBD1 (5 bases). The CDR3 consists of 16 residues. Germline CDR1 reads SNHLY; CDR2 reads FYNNEI. Trimming cost V 7 bases and J 6 bases, with 24 bases left between them. The CDR3 spells CASTEGTGWLGAEAFF. Incomplete CDR3 DNA: TGTGCCAGCACCGAAGGCACAGGTTGGTTGGGCGCTGAA.

There are many counts of this clone. The read ends 3 residues before the CDR3 terminus; that terminus is restored from the germline J gene. This chain connects TRBV7-2 to TRBJ1-3; possible D gene TRBD1, 6 bases. This CDR3 spans 13 amino acids. Germline V gene sequence: CDR1 SGHTA, CDR2 FQGNSA. The V gene lost 6 bases and the J gene lost 1 base, with 7 bases spanning the gap. CDR3 DNA (partial): TGTGCCAGCAGTACAGGGTCTGGAAACACC. It encodes CASSTGSGNT. The complete CDR3 protein is CASSTGSGNTIYF.

As for this clone: The missing CDR3 end, 3 residues past where the read stops, is filled in from the germline J gene. J is TRBJ1-4 and V is TRBV30; the D gene is possibly TRBD1 (6 bases). V was pared by 3 bases and J by 7 bases, with 12 bases between. The germline V gene encodes CDR1 GTSNPN and CDR2 SVGIG (reference sequence). CDR3 length: 13 residues. The part of the CDR3 DNA that was read is TGTGCCTGGAGAGAGGCAGGGGTTGAAAAA. As protein: CAWREAGVEK. The whole CDR3 is CAWREAGVEKLFF.

This clone has at least ten counts. The CDR3 end falls 3 residues outside the read, so it is completed with the germline J gene. J is TRBJ2-2 and V is TRBV2; 10 bases fit TRBD2. V gave up 4 bases and J gave up 4 bases; unmatched junction bases: 0. Germline CDR1 reads SNHLY; CDR2 reads FYNNEI. The CDR3 consists of 14 residues. CDR3 sequence: CASSGLAGTGELFF. The CDR3 bases that were read are TGTGCCAGCAGTGGACTAGCGGGCACCGGGGAG.

This clone was seen a few times. The read gets to within 3 residues of the CDR3 end, and the germline J gene fills in the rest. V is TRBV6-4 and J is TRBJ2-7; possible D gene TRBD1, 5 bases. The germline V gene has CDR1 MRHNA and CDR2 SNTAGT. This CDR3 contains 13 residues. V lost 5 bases to trimming and J lost 3 bases, with 11 bases between them. The sequenced CDR3 bases are TGTGCCAGCAGTCCTAGGACAAACTACGAG. Protein sequence: CASSPRTNYE. From start to end, the CDR3 is CASSPRTNYEQYF.

This clone ranks as medium-sized (0.01 to 0.1%). The read halts 3 residues ahead of the CDR3 end, with the missing end drawn from the germline J gene. This chain links TRBV4-1 with TRBJ1-2; 8 positions agree with TRBD1. This CDR3 is 12 amino acids long. With V trimmed by 8 bases and J by 4 bases, 3 bases remained unmatched. Germline V gene data show CDR1 as MGHRA and CDR2 as YSYEKL. The CDR3 sequence: CASSGQVYGYTF. CDR3 DNA, as far as it was read: TGCGCCAGCTCGGGACAGGTCTATGGC.

Within the sample, this clone is medium-sized. Read coverage stops 3 residues before the CDR3 terminus; the germline J gene supplies the remainder. V and J are TRBV9 and TRBJ1-4; tentative D call: TRBD1 (6 bases). CDR1 and CDR2 (germline): SGDLS, YYNGEE. V was pared by 3 bases and J by 10 bases, with 19 bases between. This CDR3 is 15 amino acids long. This chain's CDR3 is CASSGDRYPKGKLFF. The covered CDR3 bases are TGTGCCAGCAGCGGAGACAGGTACCCCAAGGGAAAA.

This clone was counted many times. The DNA ends 3 residues before the CDR3 does, and the rest of the CDR3 is filled in from the germline J gene. V and J are TRBV14 and TRBJ1-2; D is possibly TRBD1 (5 bases). Germline-derived CDR1 and CDR2 are SGHDN and FVKESK. V shed 1 base and J shed 4 bases, with 10 bases lying between them. The CDR3 spans 14 residues. CDR3 DNA, as far as it was read: TGTGCCAGCAGCCAAGTTTCCGGGGGCTATGGC. Translation gives CASSQVSGGYG. The whole CDR3 protein is CASSQVSGGYGYTF.

There are many counts of this clone. The read gets to within 3 residues of the CDR3 end, and the germline J gene fills in the rest. The rearrangement joins TRBV5-1 to TRBJ2-5; TRBD1 matches 8 bases. Germline CDR1 SGHRS, CDR2 YFSETQ. Trimming removed 3 bases from V and 2 bases from J; junction bases left unmatched: 6. This CDR3 comprises 15 residues. The CDR3 sequence is CASSSSGTGQETQYF. The covered CDR3 bases are TGCGCCAGCAGCTCCTCCGGGACAGGACAAGAGACC. Looking up the rest from reference TRBV5-1 and TRBJ2-5 gives the full variable domain: KAGVTQTPRYLIKTRGQQVTLSCSPISGHRSVSWYQQTPGQGLQFLFEYFSETQRNKGNFPGRFSGRQFSNSRSEMNVSTLELGDSALYLCASSSSGTGQETQYFGPGTRLLVL.

About this clone: The read terminates 3 residues ahead of where the CDR3 ends, so the germline J gene completes it. The chain carries TRBV11-3 and TRBJ1-4; 7 bases are shared with TRBD1. This CDR3 is built from 15 residues. V shed 5 bases and J 8 bases; nucleotides not matched to a gene: 11. Germline CDR1 is SGHNT and CDR2 is YENEEA. The sequenced CDR3 bases are TGTGCCAGCAGCCGATCAACAGGGGTAAACGAAAAA. Translation: CASSRSTGVNEK. The entire CDR3 is CASSRSTGVNEKLFF.

This clone is labeled medium-sized. Read sequence stops 3 residues before the CDR3 end, and the germline J gene provides the missing end. The chain combines TRBV20-1 with TRBJ2-2, with D uncertain. V lost 6 bases to trimming and J lost 0 bases, with 8 bases between them. This CDR3 comprises 13 residues. The V gene's germline CDR1 is DFQATT and CDR2 SNEGSKA (reference sequence). The part of the CDR3 DNA that was read is TGCAGTGCGCAGTCCTCGAACACCGGGGAG. This encodes CSAQSSNTGE. The full CDR3 protein reads CSAQSSNTGELFF.

This clone has at least ten counts. Coverage ceases 3 residues before the CDR3 finishes, and the germline J gene fills in the end. This chain joins TRBV10-3 and TRBJ1-1; no clear D gene. Trimming took off 3 bases at V and 3 bases at J, with 8 bases between the two ends. The CDR3 is 13 residues long. From germline, CDR1 is ENHRY and CDR2 SYGVKD. The CDR3 reads CAISEYRDTEAFF. CDR3 bases read: TGTGCCATCAGTGAATACCGGGACACTGAA.